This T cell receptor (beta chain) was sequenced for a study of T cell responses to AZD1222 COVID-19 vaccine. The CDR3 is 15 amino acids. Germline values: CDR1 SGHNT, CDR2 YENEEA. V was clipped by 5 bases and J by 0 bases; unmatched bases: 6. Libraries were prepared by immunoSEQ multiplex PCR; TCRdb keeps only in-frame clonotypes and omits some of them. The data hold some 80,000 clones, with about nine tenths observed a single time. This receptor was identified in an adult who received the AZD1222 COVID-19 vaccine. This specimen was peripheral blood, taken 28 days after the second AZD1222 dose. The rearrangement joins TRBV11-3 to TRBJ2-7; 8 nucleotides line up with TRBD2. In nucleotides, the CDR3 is TGTGCCAGCAGCCAGGTAGCGGGGCCCTCCTACGAGCAGTACTTC. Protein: CASSQVAGPSYEQYF.